One sample yielded the 21 T cell receptor beta chains listed below, sequenced in a study of OX40 agonist ivuxolimab in advanced cancers. The protocol was immunoSEQ multiplex PCR, while the TCRdb copy is restricted to in-frame clones and leaves out a portion. The table includes 65,000 to 80,000 clones, approximately 89% detected once. Source: CD4+ or CD8+ T cells sorted from blood, taken in a trial of the OX40 agonist ivuxolimab. The receptors were gathered from an adult with an advanced solid tumor such as melanoma, head and neck, liver or kidney cancer.

V and J are TRBV6-5 and TRBJ2-7, with D tentatively TRBD2 (6 bases). Germline V gene lookup returns CDR1 MNHEY and CDR2 SVGAGI. CDR3 length: 13 amino acids. V lost 6 bases and J lost 2, with 11 bases in between. The CDR3 protein is CASREGLTYEQYF. The CDR3 DNA reads TGTGCCAGCAGGGAGGGACTCACCTACGAGCAGTACTTC.

The V call is TRBV7-6, the J call TRBJ2-5; unclear D gene. Germline CDR1 SGHVS, CDR2 FNYEAQ. The CDR3 covers 12 residues. Trimming removed 5 bases at V and 1 base at J, with 5 bases between. The CDR3 DNA is TGTGCCAGCAGCCGGATCCAAGAGACCCAGTACTTC. Amino acid sequence: CASSRIQETQYF.

The chain is built from TRBV7-2 and TRBJ2-3, with D possibly TRBD2 on 7 matching bases. This CDR3 is built from 15 residues. The germline V gene encodes CDR1 SGHTA and CDR2 FQGNSA. V shed 2 bases and J shed 8 bases, with 17 bases lying between them. This CDR3 reads CASSLSRGALGTQYF. The CDR3 DNA reads TGTGCCAGCAGCTTAAGTCGGGGGGCATTGGGTACGCAGTATTTT. Filled out from reference TRBV7-2 and TRBJ2-3, the complete variable domain reads GAGVSQSPSNKVTEKGKDVELRCDPISGHTALYWYRQSLGQGLEFLIYFQGNSAPDKSGLPSDRFSAERTGGSVSTLTIQRTQQEDSAVYLCASSLSRGALGTQYFGPGTRLTVL.

This clone was seen only once. The rearrangement links TRBV7-6 to TRBJ2-3; possible D gene TRBD1, 6 bases. The V gene lost 1 base and the J gene lost 4 bases, with 6 bases spanning the gap. The germline V gene encodes CDR1 SGHVS and CDR2 FNYEAQ. This CDR3 spans 13 amino acids. CDR3: CASSLDRADTQYF. CDR3 bases: TGTGCCAGCAGCTTAGACAGGGCAGATACGCAGTATTTT.

The chain has TRBV27 and TRBJ2-3, with TRBD2 matching 11 bases. Unmatched junction bases numbered 12, after V lost 5 bases and J lost 8 bases. This CDR3 has 16 residues. In germline, CDR1 is MNHEY, CDR2 SMNVEV (reference sequence). This CDR3 is CASSLSLAGGGPTQYF. Written as DNA, the CDR3 is TGTGCCAGCAGTCTAAGCTTAGCGGGAGGGGGCCCTACGCAGTATTTT.

The table lists this clone with a count of one. Other DNA sequences from this sample encode an identical CDR3 as well. The V and J genes are TRBV2 and TRBJ2-3, with D uncertain. Germline V gives CDR1 SNHLY, CDR2 FYNNEI. Trimming cost V 6 bases and J 1 base, with 8 bases left between them. This CDR3 comprises 13 residues. The CDR3 DNA reads TGTGCCAGCAGAGGAACTGGCACAGATACGCAGTATTTT. Residues: CASRGTGTDTQYF.

The chain joins TRBV11-2 to TRBJ1-1; D unclear. The germline V gene encodes CDR1 SGHAT and CDR2 FQNNGV. V was pared by 8 bases and J by 3 bases, with 16 bases between. The CDR3 sequence is 14 residues long. The CDR3 reads CASSEGRFDTEAFF. Written as DNA, the CDR3 is TGTGCCAGCTCGGAGGGAAGGTTTGACACTGAAGCTTTCTTT.

The chain uses TRBV7-9 and TRBJ1-4, with a possible D match to TRBD1 (6 bases). This CDR3 region has 16 residues. V was pared by 4 bases and J by 0 bases, with 12 bases between. Germline CDR1 is SEHNR and CDR2 is FQNEAQ (reference sequence). This CDR3 is CASSSRTEATNEKLFF. The CDR3, as DNA: TGTGCCAGCAGCTCGAGGACAGAGGCAACTAATGAAAAACTGTTTTTT.

The V and J genes are TRBV13 and TRBJ1-5; tentative D call: TRBD1 (6 bases). This CDR3 spans 18 amino acids. The germline gives CDR1 PRHDT, CDR2 FYEKMQ (reference sequence). Between the trimmed V and J ends, which lost 0 bases and 0 bases, there was a span of 15 bases. CDR3 in amino acids: CASSLGQGPPYSNQPQHF. As DNA, the CDR3 is TGTGCCAGCAGCTTAGGACAGGGACCTCCGTATAGCAATCAGCCCCAGCATTTT.

This clone was detected once. This chain uses TRBV29-1 with TRBJ2-5, with D tentatively TRBD1 (6 bases). Germline V gene sequence: CDR1 SQVTM, CDR2 ANQGSEA. Trimming cost V 8 bases and J 4 bases, with 14 bases left between them. This CDR3 comprises 12 residues. The DNA of the CDR3 is TGCAGCTGGGTGGGGGCAGGAGAGACCCAGTACTTC. This translates into CSWVGAGETQYF.

The gene calls are TRBV6-5 and TRBJ2-2, with 7 bases identical to TRBD1. Looked up from germline, CDR1 is MNHEY and CDR2 is SVGAGI. With V trimmed by 6 bases and J by 0 bases, 4 bases remained unmatched. CDR3 length: 15 amino acids. The CDR3 DNA is TGTGCCAGCAGGAGGACAGGCCCGAACACCGGGGAGCTGTTTTTT. It translates to CASRRTGPNTGELFF.

This clone was recorded only once. V usage is TRBV7-8 and J usage is TRBJ2-1, with D perhaps TRBD1 (6 bases). The V gene lost 4 bases and the J gene lost 10 bases, with 14 bases spanning the gap. This CDR3 spans 13 amino acids. Germline V gene lookup returns CDR1 SGHVS and CDR2 FQNEAQ. The DNA for the CDR3 is TGTGCCAGCAGCTCCGAACAGGGCAGAGAGCAGTTCTTC. Translation: CASSSEQGREQFF. Full variable domain (remainder filled in from reference TRBV7-8 and TRBJ2-1): GAGVSQSPRYKVAKRGQDVALRCDPISGHVSLFWYQQALGQGPEFLTYFQNEAQLDKSGLPSDRFFAERPEGSVSTLKIQRTQQEDSAVYLCASSSEQGREQFFGPGTRLTVL.

The gene calls are TRBV19 and TRBJ2-3; D is possibly TRBD2 (6 bases). Trimming cost V 6 bases and J 3 bases, with 16 bases left between them. This CDR3 is 15 amino acids long. CDR1 and CDR2 from the germline V gene are LNHDA and SQIVND (reference sequence). As DNA, the CDR3 is TGTGCCAGTAGGCCATGGGGGGATCCGACAGATACGCAGTATTTT. Amino acid sequence: CASRPWGDPTDTQYF. The entire variable domain, with the rest obtained from reference TRBV19 and TRBJ2-3, is as follows: DGGITQSPKYLFRKEGQNVTLSCEQNLNHDAMYWYRQDPGQGLRLIYYSQIVNDFQKGDIAEGYSVSREKKESFPLTVTSAQKNPTAFYLCASRPWGDPTDTQYFGPGTRLTVL.

This chain connects TRBV30 to TRBJ2-1; TRBD2 aligns across 13 bases. J gave up 10 bases and V 7 bases, and 13 bases lay outside the gene matches. Germline CDR1 and CDR2: GTSNPN and SVGIG (reference sequence). The CDR3 consists of 15 residues. CDR3 region: CASTTGTSGNGEQFF. The DNA of the CDR3 is TGTGCCTCAACCACAGGGACTAGCGGGAACGGGGAGCAGTTCTTC.

This sequence joins TRBV27 and TRBJ2-3; D is unresolved. Germline CDR1 MNHEY, CDR2 SMNVEV (reference sequence). V lost 6 bases and J lost 4, with 11 bases in between. This CDR3 is built from 13 residues. In DNA form, the CDR3 reads TGTGCCAGCAGACAAACCGGGTCAGATACGCAGTATTTT. Amino acid sequence: CASRQTGSDTQYF.

The J gene is TRBJ2-7, the V gene TRBV30; TRBD1 might be the D (5 bases). Germline V gives CDR1 GTSNPN, CDR2 SVGIG (reference sequence). Deletions cut 2 bases from V and 4 bases from J, with 21 bases between. This CDR3 has 16 residues. CDR3 DNA: TGTGCCTGGAGTCGCCCTTCCGACAGTACATCTTACGAGCAGTACTTC. As protein: CAWSRPSDSTSYEQYF.

V usage is TRBV18 and J usage is TRBJ2-7; unclear D gene. Germline V CDR1 and CDR2: KGHSH, LQKENI. CDR3 length: 16 residues. Deletions cut 1 base from V and 6 bases from J, with 19 bases between. The CDR3 spells CASSPLEVKGGREQYF. The CDR3 DNA is TGTGCCAGCTCACCACTCGAAGTTAAGGGTGGGCGCGAGCAGTACTTC. Full variable domain (rest looked up from reference TRBV18 and TRBJ2-7): NAGVMQNPRHLVRRRGQEARLRCSPMKGHSHVYWYRQLPEEGLKFMVYLQKENIIDESGMPKERFSAEFPKEGPSILRIQQVVRGDSAAYFCASSPLEVKGGREQYFGPGTRLTVT.

The CDR3, as DNA: TGTGCCAGCAGCTTAGACCGCGGGCAGGACGGGGGCTACACCTTC. Encoded protein: CASSLDRGQDGGYTF. This chain connects TRBV11-2 to TRBJ1-2; D ambiguous. V was clipped by 0 bases and J by 8 bases, with 16 bases between them. The CDR3 spans 15 residues. The V gene's germline CDR1 is SGHAT and CDR2 FQNNGV.

This chain connects TRBV15 to TRBJ1-1, with a tentative D call TRBD1 (5 bases). The V and J ends lost 2 bases and 1 base respectively, with 14 bases between them. This CDR3 contains 16 residues. Germline CDR1 LNHNV, CDR2 YYDKDF (reference sequence). The CDR3 is CATSRTRDVRNTEAFF. The DNA for the CDR3 is TGTGCCACCAGCAGAACCCGGGACGTACGGAACACTGAAGCTTTCTTT. Full variable domain (missing parts from reference TRBV15 and TRBJ1-1): DAMVIQNPRYQVTQFGKPVTLSCSQTLNHNVMYWYQQKSSQAPKLLFHYYDKDFNNEADTPDNFQSRRPNTSFCFLDIRSPGLGDTAMYLCATSRTRDVRNTEAFFGQGTRLTVV.

The J gene is TRBJ2-3, the V gene TRBV10-3, with 15 bases fitting TRBD2. This CDR3 comprises 17 residues. J was trimmed by 2 bases and V by 4 bases; bases with no gene match: 4. The germline V gene has CDR1 ENHRY and CDR2 SYGVKD. CDR3 in amino acids: CAISAGLAGGVTDTQYF. The DNA of the CDR3 is TGTGCCATCAGTGCTGGACTAGCGGGAGGGGTCACAGATACGCAGTATTTT.

The chain uses TRBV10-3 and TRBJ2-3, with D unclear. In germline, CDR1 is ENHRY, CDR2 SYGVKD. Trimming took 7 bases from V and 0 from J, leaving 5 bases between them. This CDR3 region has 12 residues. The CDR3 DNA is TGTGCCATCAAGGGTAGCACAGATACGCAGTATTTT. Its protein is CAIKGSTDTQYF.